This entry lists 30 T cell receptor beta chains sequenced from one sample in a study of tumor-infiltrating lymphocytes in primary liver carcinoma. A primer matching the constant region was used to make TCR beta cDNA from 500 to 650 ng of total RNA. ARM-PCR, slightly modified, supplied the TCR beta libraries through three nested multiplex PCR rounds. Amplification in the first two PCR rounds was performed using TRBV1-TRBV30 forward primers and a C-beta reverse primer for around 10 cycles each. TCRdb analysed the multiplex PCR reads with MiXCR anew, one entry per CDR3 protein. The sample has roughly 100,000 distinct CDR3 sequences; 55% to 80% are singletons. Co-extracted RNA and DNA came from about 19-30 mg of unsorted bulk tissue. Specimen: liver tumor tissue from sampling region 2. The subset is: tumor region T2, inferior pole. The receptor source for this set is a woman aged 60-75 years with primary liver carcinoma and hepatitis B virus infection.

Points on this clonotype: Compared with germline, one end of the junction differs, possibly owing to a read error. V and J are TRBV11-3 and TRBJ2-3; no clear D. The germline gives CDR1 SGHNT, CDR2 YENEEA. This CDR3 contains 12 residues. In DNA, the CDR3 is TGTGCCAACAGCTTAGATGCGGATACGAAGCATTTT. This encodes CANSLDADTKHF. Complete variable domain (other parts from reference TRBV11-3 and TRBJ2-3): EAGVVQSPRYKIIEKKQPVAFWCNPISGHNTLYWYLQNLGQGPELLIRYENEEAVDDSQLPKDRFSAERLKGVDSTLKIQPAELGDSAVYLCANSLDADTKHFGPGTRLTVL.

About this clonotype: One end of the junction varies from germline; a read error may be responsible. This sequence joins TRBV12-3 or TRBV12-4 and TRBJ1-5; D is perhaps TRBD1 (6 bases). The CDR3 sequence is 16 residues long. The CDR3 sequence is CSSSLDGGAVSQPQHF. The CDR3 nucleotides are TGTTCCAGCAGCTTAGACGGGGGGGCAGTGTCTCAGCCCCAGCATTTT.

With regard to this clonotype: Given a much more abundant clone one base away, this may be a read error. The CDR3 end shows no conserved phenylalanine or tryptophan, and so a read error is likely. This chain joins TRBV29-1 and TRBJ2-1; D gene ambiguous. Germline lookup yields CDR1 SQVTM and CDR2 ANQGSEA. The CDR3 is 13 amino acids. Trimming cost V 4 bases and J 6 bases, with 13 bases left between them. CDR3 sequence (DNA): TGCAGCGTTGGGTCAGCCGGCTGCAATGAGCAGTTCTTG. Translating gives CSVGSAGCNEQFL.

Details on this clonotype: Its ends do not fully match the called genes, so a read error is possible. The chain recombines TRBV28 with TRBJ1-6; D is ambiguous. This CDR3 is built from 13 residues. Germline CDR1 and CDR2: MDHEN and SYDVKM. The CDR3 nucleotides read TGTGCCAGCAAGAGGGCCTCAAATTCACTCCTCCACTTT. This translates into CASKRASNSLLHF.

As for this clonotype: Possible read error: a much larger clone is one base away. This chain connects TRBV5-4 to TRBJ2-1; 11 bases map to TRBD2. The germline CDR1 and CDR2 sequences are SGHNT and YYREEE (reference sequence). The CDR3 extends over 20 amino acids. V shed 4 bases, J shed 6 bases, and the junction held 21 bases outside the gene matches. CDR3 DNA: TGTGCCAGCAGCCCCGGCCCCGGTAGCGGGAGGGCCCTTGACTGCAATGAGCAGTTCTTC. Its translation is CASSPGPGSGRALDCNEQFF. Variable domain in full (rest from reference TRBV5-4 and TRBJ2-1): ETGVTQSPTHLIKTRGQQVTLRCSSQSGHNTVSWYQQALGQGPQFIFQYYREEENGRGNFPPRFSGLQFPNYSSELNVNALELDDSALYLCASSPGPGSGRALDCNEQFFGPGTRLTVL.

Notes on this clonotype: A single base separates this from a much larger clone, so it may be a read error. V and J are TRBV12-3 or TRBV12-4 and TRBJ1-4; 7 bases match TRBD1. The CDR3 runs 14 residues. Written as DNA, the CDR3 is TGTACCAGCAGTTTAAGACAGGGTTATGAAAAACTGTTTTTT. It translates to CTSSLRQGYEKLFF.

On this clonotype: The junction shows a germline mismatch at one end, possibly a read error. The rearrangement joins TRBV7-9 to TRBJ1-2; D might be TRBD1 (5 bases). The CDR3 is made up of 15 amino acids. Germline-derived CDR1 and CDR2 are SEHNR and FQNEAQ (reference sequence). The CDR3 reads CASTSGKGVGYGYTF. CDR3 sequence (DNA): TGTGCTAGCACCTCTGGGAAAGGGGTTGGGTATGGCTACACCTTC.

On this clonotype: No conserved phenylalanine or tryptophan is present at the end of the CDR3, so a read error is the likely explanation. The CDR3 nucleotides read TGTGCCAGCAGCTTAGGCCAAGGAGGGAGGGCCGGCTACAATGAGCAGTTCTTA. It translates to CASSLGQGGRAGYNEQFL. V is TRBV11-3 and J is TRBJ2-1, with TRBD2 matching over 7 bases. The CDR3 extends over 18 amino acids. V lost 1 base and J lost 3; bases outside the gene matches: 12. CDR1 and CDR2 from the germline V gene are SGHNT and YENEEA.

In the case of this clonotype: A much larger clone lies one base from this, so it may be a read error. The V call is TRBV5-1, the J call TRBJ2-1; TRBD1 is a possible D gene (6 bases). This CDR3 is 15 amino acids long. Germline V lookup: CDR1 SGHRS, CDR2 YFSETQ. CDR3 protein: CASSQTGTPYKEQFF. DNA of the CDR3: TGCGCCAGCAGCCAAACAGGGACCCCCTACAAGGAGCAGTTCTTC.

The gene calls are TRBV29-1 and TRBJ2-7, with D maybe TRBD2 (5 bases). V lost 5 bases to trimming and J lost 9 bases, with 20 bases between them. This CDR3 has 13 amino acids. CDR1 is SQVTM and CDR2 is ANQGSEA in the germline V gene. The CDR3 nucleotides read TGCAGCGTTAAAGGTCCCGGAGGTATGTGGCAGTACTTC. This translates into CSVKGPGGMWQYF.

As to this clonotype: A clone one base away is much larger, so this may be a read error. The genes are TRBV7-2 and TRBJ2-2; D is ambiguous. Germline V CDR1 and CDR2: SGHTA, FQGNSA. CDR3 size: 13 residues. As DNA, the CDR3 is TGTGCCAGCGGCTTAGAAGTTCACGGGGAGCTGTTTTTT. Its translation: CASGLEVHGELFF.

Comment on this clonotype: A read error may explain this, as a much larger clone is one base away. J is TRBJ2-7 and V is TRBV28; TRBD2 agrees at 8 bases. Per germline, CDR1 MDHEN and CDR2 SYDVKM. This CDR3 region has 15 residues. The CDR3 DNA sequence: TGTGCCAACAGTCCCCTGGCGGGAGGAACCTACGAGCAGTACTTC. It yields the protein CANSPLAGGTYEQYF. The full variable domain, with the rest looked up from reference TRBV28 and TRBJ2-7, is DVKVTQSSRYLVKRTGEKVFLECVQDMDHENMFWYRQDPGLGLRLIYFSYDVKMKEKGDIPEGYSVSREKKERFSLILESASTNQTSMYLCANSPLAGGTYEQYFGPGTRLTVT.

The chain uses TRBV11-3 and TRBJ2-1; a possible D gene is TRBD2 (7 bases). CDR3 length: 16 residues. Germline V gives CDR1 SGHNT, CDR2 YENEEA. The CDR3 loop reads CASSRGARTMGNEQFF. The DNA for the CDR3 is TGTGCAAGCTCCCGGGGGGCGCGGACCATGGGCAATGAGCAGTTCTTC.

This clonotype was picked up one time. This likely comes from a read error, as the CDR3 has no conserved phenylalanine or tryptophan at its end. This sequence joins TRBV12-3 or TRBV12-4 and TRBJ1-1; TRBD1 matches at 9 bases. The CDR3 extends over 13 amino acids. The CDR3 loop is CASSRQGDTEAFS. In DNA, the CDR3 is TGTGCTAGCAGCCGACAGGGGGACACTGAAGCTTTCTCT.

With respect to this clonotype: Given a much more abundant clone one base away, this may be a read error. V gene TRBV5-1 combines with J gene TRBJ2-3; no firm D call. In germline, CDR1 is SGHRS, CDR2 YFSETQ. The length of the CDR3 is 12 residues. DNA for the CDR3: TGCGCCAGCAGGTTGGAAACAGATACGCAGTATTTT. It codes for CASRLETDTQYF.

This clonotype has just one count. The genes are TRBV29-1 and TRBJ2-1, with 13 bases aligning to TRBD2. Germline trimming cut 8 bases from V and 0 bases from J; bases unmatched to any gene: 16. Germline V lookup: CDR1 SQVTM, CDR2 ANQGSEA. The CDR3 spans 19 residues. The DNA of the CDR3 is TGCAGCTTCTACTGTGGGACTAGCGGGATGGGGGCCTCCTACAATGAGCAGTTCTTC. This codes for CSFYCGTSGMGASYNEQFF.

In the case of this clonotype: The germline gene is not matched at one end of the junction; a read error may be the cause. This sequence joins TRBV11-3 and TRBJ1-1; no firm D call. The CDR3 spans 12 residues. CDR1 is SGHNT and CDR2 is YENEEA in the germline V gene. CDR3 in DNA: TGTGCAAGCAGCTTTGGGTGCACTGAAGCTTTCTTC. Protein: CASSFGCTEAFF.

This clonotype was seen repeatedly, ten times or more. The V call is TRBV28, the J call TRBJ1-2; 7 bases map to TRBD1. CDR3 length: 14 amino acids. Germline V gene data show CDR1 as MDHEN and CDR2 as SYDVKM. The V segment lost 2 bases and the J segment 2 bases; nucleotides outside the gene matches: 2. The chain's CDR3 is CASSLMGQNYGYTF. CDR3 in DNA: TGTGCCAGCAGTTTAATGGGACAGAACTATGGCTACACCTTC.

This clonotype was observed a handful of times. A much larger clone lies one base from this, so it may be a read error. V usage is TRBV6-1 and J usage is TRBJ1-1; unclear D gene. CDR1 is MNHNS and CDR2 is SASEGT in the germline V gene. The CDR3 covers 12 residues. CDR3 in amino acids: CVTQKVNTEAFF. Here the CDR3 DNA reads TGTGTCACACAGAAGGTGAACACTGAAGCTTTCTTT.

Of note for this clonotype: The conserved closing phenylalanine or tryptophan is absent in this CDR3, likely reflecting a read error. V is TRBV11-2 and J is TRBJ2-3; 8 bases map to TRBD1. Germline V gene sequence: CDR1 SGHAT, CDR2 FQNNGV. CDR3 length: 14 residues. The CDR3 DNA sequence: TGTGCCAGCAACCGGCAGGGGGCAGGTGATATGCAGTATGTT. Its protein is CASNRQGAGDMQYV.

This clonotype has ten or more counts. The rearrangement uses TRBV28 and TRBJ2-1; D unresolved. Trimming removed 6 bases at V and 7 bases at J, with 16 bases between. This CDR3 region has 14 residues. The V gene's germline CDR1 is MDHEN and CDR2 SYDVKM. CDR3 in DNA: TGTGCCAGCAGATCCGGAGTGTTAGGAAATGAGCAGTTCTTC. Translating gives CASRSGVLGNEQFF.

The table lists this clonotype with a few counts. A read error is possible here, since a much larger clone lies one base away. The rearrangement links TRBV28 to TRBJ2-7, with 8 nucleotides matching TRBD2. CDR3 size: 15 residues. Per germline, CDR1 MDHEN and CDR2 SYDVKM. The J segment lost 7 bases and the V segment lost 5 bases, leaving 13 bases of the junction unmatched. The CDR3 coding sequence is TGTGCCAGCAGTGTGGGTGGCAGCGGGGGTCGGGAGCAGTACTTC. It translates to CASSVGGSGGREQYF.

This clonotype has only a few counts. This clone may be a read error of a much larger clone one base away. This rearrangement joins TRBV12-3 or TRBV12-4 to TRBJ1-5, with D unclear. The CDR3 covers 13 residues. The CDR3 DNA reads TGTGTCAGCAGTTTTGACAGCAATCAGCCCCAGCATTTT. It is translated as CVSSFDSNQPQHF.

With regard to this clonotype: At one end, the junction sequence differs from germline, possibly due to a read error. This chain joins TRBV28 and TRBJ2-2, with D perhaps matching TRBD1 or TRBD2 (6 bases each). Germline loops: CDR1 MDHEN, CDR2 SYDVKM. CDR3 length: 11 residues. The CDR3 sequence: CASRLRGEMFF. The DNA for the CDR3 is TGTGCCAGCAGACTAAGGGGGGAGATGTTTTTT.

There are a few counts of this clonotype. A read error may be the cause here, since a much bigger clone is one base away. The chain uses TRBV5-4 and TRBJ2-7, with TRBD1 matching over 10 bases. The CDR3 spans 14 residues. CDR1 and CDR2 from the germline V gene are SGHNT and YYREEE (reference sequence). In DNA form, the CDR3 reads TGTGCCAGCAGCCCGACAGGGGGCCACTACGATCAGTACTTC. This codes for CASSPTGGHYDQYF.

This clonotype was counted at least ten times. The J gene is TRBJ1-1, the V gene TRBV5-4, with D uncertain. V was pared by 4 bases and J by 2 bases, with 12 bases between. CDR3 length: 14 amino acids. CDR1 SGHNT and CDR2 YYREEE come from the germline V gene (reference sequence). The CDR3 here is CASSVMTANTEAFF. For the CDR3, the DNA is TGTGCCAGCAGCGTGATGACGGCAAACACTGAAGCTTTCTTT. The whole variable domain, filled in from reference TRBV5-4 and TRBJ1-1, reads ETGVTQSPTHLIKTRGQQVTLRCSSQSGHNTVSWYQQALGQGPQFIFQYYREEENGRGNFPPRFSGLQFPNYSSELNVNALELDDSALYLCASSVMTANTEAFFGQGTRLTVV.

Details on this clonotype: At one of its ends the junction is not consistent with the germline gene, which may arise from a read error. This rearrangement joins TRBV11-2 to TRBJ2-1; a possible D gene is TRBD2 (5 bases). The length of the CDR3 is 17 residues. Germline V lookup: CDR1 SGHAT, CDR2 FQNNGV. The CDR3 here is CVSSLRFGGHSYNEQFF. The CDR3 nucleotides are TGTGTCAGCAGCTTACGGTTCGGCGGGCATTCCTACAATGAGCAGTTCTTC.

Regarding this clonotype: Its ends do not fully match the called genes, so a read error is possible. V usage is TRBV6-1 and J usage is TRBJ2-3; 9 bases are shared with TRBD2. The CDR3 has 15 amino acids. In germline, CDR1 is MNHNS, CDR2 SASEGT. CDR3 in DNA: TGTGCAAGCAATACTGAAATTGCGGGAGGGGATACGCAGTATTTT. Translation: CASNTEIAGGDTQYF.

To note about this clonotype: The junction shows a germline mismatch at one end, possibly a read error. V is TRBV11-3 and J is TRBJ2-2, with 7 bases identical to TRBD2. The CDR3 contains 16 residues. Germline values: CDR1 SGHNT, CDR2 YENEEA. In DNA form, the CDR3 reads TGTGTTAGCAGCGGCACTAGCGTGATTGTCACCCGGGAGCTGTTTTTT. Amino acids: CVSSGTSVIVTRELFF.

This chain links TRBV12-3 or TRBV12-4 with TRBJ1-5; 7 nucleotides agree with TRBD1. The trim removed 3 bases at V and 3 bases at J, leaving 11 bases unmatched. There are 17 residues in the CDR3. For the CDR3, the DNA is TGTGCCAGCAGTTTTGCCCAGGGGGTATCCCTCAATCAGCCCCAGCATTTT. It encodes CASSFAQGVSLNQPQHF.